Presented here are 27 T cell receptor beta chains from one specimen sequenced in a study of blood T cells in healthy people across ages. The authors ran a second PCR of about 6 to 11 cycles using a sample-barcoded 5' primer and a J-beta primer mix. TCRdb re-analysed the 5' RACE reads in MiXCR, keeping a single row per CDR3 protein. The sample holds 850,000 to 1,300,000 distinct CDR3 sequences, over 35% seen once. Sequencing was done on a sample of blood. These receptor sequences come from a woman aged 60-70 years in good health.

This clonotype was counted a few times. The V and J genes are TRBV6-2 or TRBV6-3 and TRBJ2-6; a possible D gene is TRBD1 (5 bases). Trimming shortened V by 0 bases and J by 2 bases, and 5 bases separated the two germline ends. The CDR3 covers 15 residues. CDR1 and CDR2 from the germline V gene are MNHEY and SVGEGT. The CDR3 nucleotides are TGTGCCAGCAGTTACTCAGGGGCTGGGGCCAACGTCCTGACTTTC. Encoded protein: CASSYSGAGANVLTF.

This clonotype was picked up one time. V usage is TRBV5-8 and J usage is TRBJ1-5, with 7 positions matching TRBD1. CDR1 and CDR2 (germline): SGHTS, YDEGEE. The CDR3 is 15 residues long. V trimming: 4 bases; J trimming: 0 bases; junction bases outside the gene matches: 4. The CDR3 sequence: CASSQGQTSNQPQHF. The CDR3 DNA is TGTGCCAGCAGCCAGGGACAGACTAGCAATCAGCCCCAGCATTTT.

The chain links TRBV9 to TRBJ2-6; D perhaps matches TRBD2 (5 bases). V lost 3 bases, J lost 3 bases, and 10 bases lay in between. Germline V gene sequence: CDR1 SGDLS, CDR2 YYNGEE. The CDR3 contains 15 residues. The DNA for the CDR3 is TGTGCCAGCAGCGGGGGAGTGAGTGGGGCCAACGTCCTGACTTTC. Residues: CASSGGVSGANVLTF.

This clonotype was seen only once. The genes are TRBV9 and TRBJ2-3; TRBD2 might be the D (5 bases). V lost 4 bases, J lost 6 bases, and 15 bases lay in between. CDR3 size: 14 residues. Per germline, CDR1 SGDLS and CDR2 YYNGEE. The CDR3 loop reads CASSPPGNPDTQYF. CDR3 in DNA: TGTGCCAGCAGCCCACCCGGGAATCCGGATACGCAGTATTTT.

V is TRBV12-3 or TRBV12-4 and J is TRBJ2-2, with D tentatively TRBD2 (6 bases). The CDR3 runs 15 residues. Trimming stripped 5 bases from V and 8 bases from J, with 18 bases between. The CDR3 here is CASSRAGRTSGELFF. DNA of the CDR3: TGTGCCAGCAGTCGAGCGGGTAGGACCTCGGGGGAGCTGTTTTTT.

In the case of this clonotype: Possible read error: a much larger clone is one base away. This chain connects TRBV5-4 to TRBJ1-6; 7 bases match TRBD1. The CDR3 extends over 14 amino acids. CDR1 is SGHNT, CDR2 YYREEE, per germline (reference sequence). The CDR3 nucleotides are TGTGCCAGCAGCCGACAGGGCACGAATTCACTCCTCCACTTT. Translation gives CASSRQGTNSLLHF.

For this clonotype: Possible read error: a much larger clone is one base away. The chain has TRBV7-8 and TRBJ2-6, with D possibly TRBD2 on 6 matching bases. Per the germline V gene, CDR1 is SGHVS and CDR2 is FQNEAQ. The CDR3 spans 17 residues. The CDR3 nucleotides are TGTGCCAGCAGCTTAGCCCCGCGGGGCTCTGGGGCCGACGTCCTGACTTTC. It translates to CASSLAPRGSGADVLTF.

The genes are TRBV6-6 and TRBJ1-6; D is undetermined. Trimming took off 0 bases at V and 11 bases at J, with 5 bases between the two ends. Germline-derived CDR1 and CDR2 are MNHNY and SVGAGI (reference sequence). CDR3 length equals 12 residues. DNA for the CDR3: TGTGCCAGCAGTTACTCTCGGACACCCCTCCACTTT. This gives the protein CASSYSRTPLHF.

The chain joins TRBV29-1 to TRBJ2-2, with D possibly being TRBD2 (5 bases). The CDR3 spans 12 residues. Looked up from germline, CDR1 is SQVTM and CDR2 is ANQGSEA. Trimming shortened V by 5 bases and J by 5 bases, and 9 bases separated the two germline ends. The CDR3 sequence is CSVFPGTGELFF. The CDR3 DNA is TGCAGCGTTTTCCCGGGGACCGGGGAGCTGTTTTTT.

This clonotype has only a few counts. This chain joins TRBV7-2 and TRBJ2-6, with 8 bases that match TRBD1. V lost 5 bases and J lost 0; bases outside the gene matches: 12. CDR1 SGHTA and CDR2 FQGNSA come from the germline V gene. This CDR3 region has 19 residues. The CDR3 DNA reads as TGTGCCAGCAGCCCAAGACCCGGGACAGGACCCTCTGGGGCCAACGTCCTGACTTTC. Translating gives CASSPRPGTGPSGANVLTF.

This clonotype was recorded once. This chain links TRBV2 with TRBJ2-1; 9 bases are shared with TRBD1. With 7 bases clipped from V and 7 bases from J, the junction kept 5 bases outside the gene matches. The CDR3 totals 13 residues. Germline assignment: CDR1 SNHLY and CDR2 FYNNEI. Here the CDR3 reads CASKGTGHNEQFF. DNA of the CDR3: TGTGCCAGCAAAGGGACAGGGCATAATGAGCAGTTCTTC.

The chain joins TRBV7-6 to TRBJ2-6; TRBD1 is a possible D gene (5 bases). Germline CDR1 is SGHVS and CDR2 is FNYEAQ. The CDR3 totals 18 residues. V dropped 5 bases and J dropped 0 bases, with 17 bases sitting between them. CDR3 sequence (DNA): TGTGCCAGCAGCCCACCCCCCTCAGGGCACTCTGGGGCCAACGTCCTGACTTTC. Translating it yields CASSPPPSGHSGANVLTF.

This chain joins TRBV2 and TRBJ2-3, with D unresolved. The CDR3 contains 16 residues. Germline CDR1 reads SNHLY; CDR2 reads FYNNEI. V was trimmed by 7 bases and J by 3 bases, leaving 20 bases between them. The CDR3 DNA follows: TGTGCCAGCACTACCCTAGGTTCAACAAGGACAGATACGCAGTATTTT. This gives the protein CASTTLGSTRTDTQYF.

CDR3 sequence (DNA): TGCAGTGCTCCAGGGGAGGGTAGCTACGAGCAGTACTTC. Its protein is CSAPGEGSYEQYF. This chain joins TRBV20-1 and TRBJ2-7; TRBD2 is a possible D gene (7 bases). CDR3 length: 13 amino acids. Germline values: CDR1 DFQATT, CDR2 SNEGSKA (reference sequence). The V gene lost 5 bases and the J gene lost 3 bases, with 14 bases spanning the gap.

The chain uses TRBV20-1 and TRBJ1-6; 7 bases match TRBD1. This CDR3 has 16 amino acids. Germline V gives CDR1 DFQATT, CDR2 SNEGSKA (reference sequence). The trim removed 0 bases at V and 5 bases at J, leaving 7 bases unmatched. CDR3 sequence: CSARDWRQGNNSPLHF. Here the CDR3 DNA reads TGCAGTGCTAGAGATTGGAGACAGGGAAATAATTCACCCCTCCACTTT.

The V and J genes are TRBV29-1 and TRBJ2-3, with 13 positions matching TRBD2. Germline V gene data show CDR1 as SQVTM and CDR2 as ANQGSEA. The CDR3 is 14 residues long. CDR3 amino acids: CCEPGLAGRDTQYF. The CDR3 DNA follows: TGCTGCGAACCGGGACTAGCGGGACGAGATACGCAGTATTTT.

This clonotype was counted only a few times. The chain uses TRBV15 and TRBJ1-2, with D possibly matching TRBD1 (5 bases). CDR3 length: 15 residues. Trimming stripped 5 bases from V and 5 bases from J, with 18 bases between. Germline V CDR1 and CDR2: LNHNV, YYDKDF (reference sequence). This CDR3 is CATSDPGWGGYGYTF. Written as DNA, the CDR3 is TGTGCCACCAGCGACCCAGGGTGGGGGGGTTATGGCTACACCTTC.

The sample holds many counts of this clonotype. The gene calls are TRBV20-1 and TRBJ2-1; the match to TRBD2 covers 8 bases. Losses at the gene ends were 5 bases for V and 7 bases for J; bases not matched to a gene: 13. From germline, CDR1 is DFQATT and CDR2 SNEGSKA (reference sequence). CDR3 size: 15 residues. This CDR3 reads CSARDRLASWNEQFF. Here the CDR3 DNA reads TGCAGTGCTCGGGATAGACTAGCGTCATGGAATGAGCAGTTCTTC.

CDR3: CASSLAGGAVYNEQFF. In DNA, the CDR3 is TGTGCCAGCAGCTTAGCTGGAGGGGCAGTATACAATGAGCAGTTCTTC. The genes are TRBV7-2 and TRBJ2-1, with D perhaps matching TRBD2 (6 bases). V shed 0 bases and J shed 4 bases, with 13 bases lying between them. The CDR3 has 16 residues. The germline gives CDR1 SGHTA, CDR2 FQGNSA.

V gene TRBV7-9 combines with J gene TRBJ2-7, with D tentatively TRBD1 or TRBD2 (7 bases each). V lost 8 bases and J lost 1, with 15 bases in between. The CDR3 loop spans 14 amino acids. The germline V gene has CDR1 SEHNR and CDR2 FQNEAQ (reference sequence). The CDR3 loop is CASQGGDSSYEQYF. In DNA, the CDR3 is TGTGCCAGCCAAGGGGGGGACAGTTCCTACGAGCAGTACTTC.

Only a few counts were recorded for this clonotype. This rearrangement joins TRBV29-1 to TRBJ2-1; D is undetermined. This CDR3 is 11 amino acids long. From germline, CDR1 is SQVTM and CDR2 ANQGSEA. The V gene lost 4 bases and the J gene lost 7 bases, with 8 bases spanning the gap. The CDR3 bases are TGCAGCGTTGCTCGGCATAATGAGCAGTTCTTC. It is translated as CSVARHNEQFF.

The sample holds one count of this clonotype. The V call is TRBV6-5, the J call TRBJ2-1; D is possibly TRBD2 (7 bases). The V end was cut by 7 bases, the J end by 4 bases, with 20 bases between. Germline V gene sequence: CDR1 MNHEY, CDR2 SVGAGI. The CDR3 is 16 residues long. The CDR3 coding sequence is TGTGCCAGCACTCCACGGGGGGCAGCGGCATACAATGAGCAGTTCTTC. Encoded protein: CASTPRGAAAYNEQFF.

The chain links TRBV20-1 to TRBJ2-1; D uncertain. CDR1 is DFQATT, CDR2 SNEGSKA, per germline (reference sequence). CDR3 length: 11 amino acids. Trimming stripped 3 bases from V and 9 bases from J, with 9 bases between. The CDR3 nucleotides read TGCAGTGCTAGGTACTGTGGTGAGCAGTTCTTC. Translating gives CSARYCGEQFF.

The rearrangement links TRBV29-1 to TRBJ2-2; TRBD1 is a possible D gene (5 bases). Germline V CDR1 and CDR2: SQVTM, ANQGSEA. Trimming took off 5 bases at V and 6 bases at J, with 13 bases between the two ends. The CDR3 runs 13 residues. CDR3 loop: CSVLAGFAGELFF. As DNA, the CDR3 is TGCAGCGTTCTCGCAGGGTTTGCCGGGGAGCTGTTTTTT.

The gene calls are TRBV12-3 or TRBV12-4 and TRBJ1-5; 9 bases line up with TRBD1. The CDR3 is 16 amino acids. V gave up 4 bases and J gave up 4 bases; unmatched junction bases: 8. CDR3: CASSWGSGQGNQPQHF. CDR3 DNA sequence: TGTGCCAGCAGTTGGGGGTCGGGACAGGGTAATCAGCCCCAGCATTTT.

The chain carries TRBV9 and TRBJ2-7; 11 positions agree with TRBD2. V trimming: 0 bases; J trimming: 7 bases; junction bases outside the gene matches: 9. Germline CDR1 SGDLS, CDR2 YYNGEE. This CDR3 has 16 residues. The CDR3 here is CASSVGASGRTNEQYF. The CDR3 DNA follows: TGTGCCAGCAGCGTAGGCGCTAGCGGGAGGACAAATGAGCAGTACTTC.

The chain combines TRBV27 with TRBJ2-7; D unresolved. The CDR3 has 14 amino acids. Germline V gene sequence: CDR1 MNHEY, CDR2 SMNVEV (reference sequence). V dropped 6 bases and J dropped 2 bases, with 14 bases sitting between them. This chain's CDR3 is CASRTLDPTYEQYF. In nucleotides, the CDR3 is TGTGCCAGCAGAACATTGGATCCAACCTACGAGCAGTACTTC.